This is a list of T cell receptor beta chains from one sample in a study of blood T cells in healthy people across ages. TCRdb re-called the 5' RACE reads with MiXCR, one entry per CDR3 protein. The sample carries around 650,000 distinct CDR3 sequences, over 40% recorded once. Sequencing used blood. These receptor sequences come from a man aged 80 or over in good health. CDR3s include the opening cysteine and the closing phenylalanine or tryptophan. The D gene is left open where the match is weak. Clone sizes are given selectively: once, few, many, or a class where the clone is expanded.

J gene,V gene,clone size,D gene,CDR3 protein,CDR3 DNA
TRBJ1-2,TRBV3-1,-,-,CASSLRRVSNGYTF,TGTGCCAGCAGCCTTCGGAGGGTCAGCAATGGCTACACCTTC
TRBJ1-2,TRBV6-2/TRBV6-3,once,-,CANRRQVNYGYTF,TGTGCCAACAGGCGCCAGGTAAACTATGGCTACACCTTC
TRBJ2-7,TRBV7-9,few,-,CASSSRDPEKEPFREQYF,TGTGCCAGCAGCTCCCGGGACCCCGAGAAGGAACCATTTCGGGAGCAGTACTTC
TRBJ2-1,TRBV9,-,-,CASSEDSPNEQFF,TGTGCCAGCAGCGAGGACTCTCCCAATGAGCAGTTCTTC
TRBJ2-7,TRBV7-8,once,TRBD2,CASSRTGGGIYEQYF,TGTGCCAGCAGCCGTACTGGGGGGGGGATCTACGAGCAGTACTTC
TRBJ2-6,TRBV27,once,TRBD1,CASSRQGGISGANVLTF,TGTGCCAGCAGTCGACAGGGGGGAATCTCTGGGGCCAACGTCCTGACTTTC
TRBJ2-1,TRBV28,-,-,CASSFAPANHYNEQFF,TGTGCCAGCAGTTTTGCCCCAGCGAACCACTACAATGAGCAGTTCTTC
TRBJ1-1,TRBV20-1,many,-,CSWVGAVNTEAFF,TGCAGTTGGGTCGGGGCAGTTAACACTGAAGCTTTCTTT
TRBJ2-3,TRBV28,once,-,CASLLGGGDTQYF,TGTGCCAGCCTTCTCGGGGGCGGGGATACGCAGTATTTT
TRBJ2-3,TRBV9,few,-,CASSVDGIPDTDTQYF,TGTGCCAGCAGCGTAGATGGTATACCAGACACAGATACGCAGTATTTT
TRBJ2-7,TRBV12-3/TRBV12-4,-,TRBD2,CAGSPRMRSGRVRYEQYF,TGTGCCGGCAGTCCCCGAATGAGGAGCGGGAGAGTAAGATACGAGCAGTACTTC
TRBJ1-1,TRBV6-2/TRBV6-3,-,-,CASTQGPRYAFF,TGTGCCAGCACTCAAGGGCCTCGATATGCTTTCTTT
TRBJ2-5,TRBV5-1,-,-,CASSLGFDGETQYF,TGCGCCAGCAGCCTCGGGTTTGATGGGGAGACCCAGTACTTC
TRBJ2-1,TRBV29-1,few,-,CSPDPSREQFF,TGCAGCCCCGACCCCTCAAGGGAGCAGTTCTTC
TRBJ1-2,TRBV6-2/TRBV6-3,once,-,CASSYSEQPGYTF,TGTGCCAGCAGTTACTCGGAACAGCCTGGCTACACCTTC
TRBJ2-5,TRBV20-1,many,TRBD2,CSAPRAGSQETQYF,TGCAGTGCACCCCGAGCGGGGTCTCAAGAGACCCAGTACTTC
TRBJ2-3,TRBV9,-,-,CASSVGAGVYTDTQYF,TGTGCCAGCAGCGTAGGGGCAGGGGTATACACAGATACGCAGTATTTT
TRBJ1-1,TRBV20-1,few,-,CSAGHSSTEAFF,TGCAGTGCTGGGCACTCCAGCACTGAAGCTTTCTTT
TRBJ1-5,TRBV6-2/TRBV6-3,-,-,CASSNQGQGNQPQHF,TGTGCCAGCAGTAACCAGGGTCAGGGCAATCAGCCCCAGCATTTT
TRBJ2-7,TRBV6-6,-,TRBD1,CASSQRQGAPSSYEQYF,TGTGCCAGCAGCCAAAGACAGGGCGCCCCGAGCTCCTACGAGCAGTACTTC
TRBJ2-1,TRBV24-1,few,-,CATSDLRGKGSPNEQFF,TGTGCCACCAGTGATTTGAGGGGGAAGGGGAGCCCTAATGAGCAGTTCTTC
TRBJ1-4,TRBV5-1,few,-,CASSSTATNEKLFF,TGCGCCAGCAGCTCGACAGCAACTAATGAAAAACTGTTTTTT
TRBJ2-7,TRBV6-2/TRBV6-3,many,TRBD2,CASSRSGSLGEQYF,TGTGCCAGCAGCCGTAGCGGGAGTCTAGGCGAGCAGTACTTC
TRBJ2-7,TRBV9,-,TRBD2,CASSAGTGTTYEQYF,TGTGCCAGCAGCGCAGGAACCGGGACTACCTACGAGCAGTACTTC
TRBJ2-5,TRBV20-1,-,TRBD2,CSASVAGYQETQYF,TGCAGTGCTAGCGTAGCGGGGTACCAAGAGACCCAGTACTTC
TRBJ2-6,TRBV25-1,-,TRBD2,CASTHGRLGSGANVLTF,TGTGCCAGCACCCACGGGAGGTTAGGCTCTGGGGCCAACGTCCTGACTTTC
TRBJ1-1,TRBV7-2,-,-,CASSIQGRITEAFF,TGTGCCAGCAGCATCCAGGGCCGTATCACTGAAGCTTTCTTT
TRBJ2-5,TRBV3-1,once,-,CASSQHKTGLGGETQYF,TGTGCCAGCAGCCAACACAAGACGGGACTGGGCGGAGAGACCCAGTACTTC
TRBJ2-2,TRBV4-3,few,-,CASSLRERRSGGALELFF,TGCGCCAGCAGCCTAAGAGAGAGGAGGTCAGGTGGAGCGTTGGAGTTGTTTTTT
TRBJ2-5,TRBV13,many,-,CASAYRGTWETQYF,TGTGCCAGCGCTTATCGGGGGACATGGGAGACCCAGTACTTC
TRBJ1-1,TRBV13,-,-,CASSPPGELNTEAFF,TGTGCCAGCAGCCCCCCTGGGGAATTGAACACTGAAGCTTTCTTT
TRBJ1-5,TRBV4-3,-,TRBD1,CASSQFLGGVGNQPQHF,TGCGCCAGCAGCCAATTTTTAGGGGGCGTTGGCAATCAGCCCCAGCATTTT
TRBJ2-7,TRBV6-1,-,-,CASSAREVEQYF,TGTGCCAGCAGCGCTAGAGAAGTTGAGCAGTACTTC
TRBJ1-2,TRBV27,-,TRBD1,CASSLYRTGGPFGYTF,TGTGCCAGCAGTTTATACCGGACAGGGGGACCTTTTGGCTACACCTTC
TRBJ1-4,TRBV14,-,TRBD1,CASSQDFRDRLFF,TGTGCCAGCAGCCAAGATTTCCGGGACAGACTGTTTTTT
TRBJ2-7,TRBV7-6,-,-,CAGSHGHEQYF,TGTGCCGGCAGTCACGGCCACGAGCAGTACTTC
TRBJ2-4,TRBV6-2/TRBV6-3,few,TRBD1,CASSTGTVAKNIQYF,TGTGCCAGCAGTACCGGGACAGTAGCCAAAAACATTCAGTACTTC
TRBJ1-2,TRBV20-1,few,-,CSARDSFYFNYGYTF,TGCAGTGCTAGAGATAGTTTCTATTTTAACTATGGCTACACCTTC
TRBJ2-1,TRBV20-1,-,-,CSASPTNEQFF,TGCAGTGCTAGTCCCACCAATGAGCAGTTCTTC
TRBJ1-2,TRBV5-1,-,TRBD1,CASSRGGDRTFGYTF,TGCGCCAGCAGCAGGGGCGGGGACAGGACATTCGGCTACACCTTC
TRBJ1-5,TRBV20-1,-,-,CSARAGRQPQHF,TGCAGTGCTAGGGCCGGGAGGCAGCCCCAGCATTTT
TRBJ2-7,TRBV10-2,-,-,CASSERGPGAISAYEQYF,TGCGCCAGCAGTGAGCGTGGTCCAGGGGCGATAAGCGCCTACGAGCAGTACTTC
TRBJ2-5,TRBV29-1,few,-,CSVAVGTGYEQYF,TGCAGCGTTGCGGTGGGGACTGGTTATGAGCAGTACTTC
TRBJ1-2,TRBV27,-,-,CASSSQGTKNCGYTF,TGTGCCAGCAGTTCTCAAGGGACAAAAAACTGTGGCTACACCTTC